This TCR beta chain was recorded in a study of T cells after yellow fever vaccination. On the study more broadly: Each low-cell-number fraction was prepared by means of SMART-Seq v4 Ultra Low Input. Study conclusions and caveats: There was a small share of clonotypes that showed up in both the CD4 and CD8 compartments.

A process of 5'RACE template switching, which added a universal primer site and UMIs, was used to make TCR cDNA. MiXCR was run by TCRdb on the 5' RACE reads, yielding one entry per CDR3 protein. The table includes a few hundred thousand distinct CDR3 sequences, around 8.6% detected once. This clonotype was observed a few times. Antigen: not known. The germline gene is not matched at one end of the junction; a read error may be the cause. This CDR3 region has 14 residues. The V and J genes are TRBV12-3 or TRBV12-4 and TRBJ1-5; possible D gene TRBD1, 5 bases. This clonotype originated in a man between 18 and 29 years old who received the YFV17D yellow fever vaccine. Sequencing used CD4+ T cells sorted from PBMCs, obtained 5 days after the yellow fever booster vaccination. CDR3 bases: TGTGCCAGCAGTTTCCGGAGGACAAATCAGCCCCAGCAGTTT. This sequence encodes CASSFRRTNQPQQF.